These T cell receptor beta chains were read from a single sample in a study of cytomegalovirus exposure and HLA in healthy donors. The data were produced by immunoSEQ multiplex PCR, yet TCRdb's version contains in-frame clones alone and is incomplete. In the table there are roughly 120,000 clones, around 92% of which are singletons. Sequencing input: PBMCs. These receptors all come from a man between 25 and 39 years old in good health and CMV-seronegative. Both conserved end residues are part of each CDR3. Each record gives: V gene, J gene, D gene, clone size, CDR3 DNA, CDR3 protein. A D gene is named only where the DNA matches it firmly. Clone size is shown for a subset of rows, as once, few, many or a class of expanded clone.

v_call: TRBV11-2
j_call: TRBJ1-2
d_call: TRBD1
clone_size: -
cdr3_nt: TGTGCCAGCAGCTTAGCCGGGACAGTACTCTATGGCTACACCTTC
cdr3_aa: CASSLAGTVLYGYTF

v_call: TRBV7-9
j_call: TRBJ1-2
d_call: TRBD1
clone_size: -
cdr3_nt: TGTGCCAGCAGCCCTTCAGGCGCTTCAGGGGGCTTTGGCTACACCTTC
cdr3_aa: CASSPSGASGGFGYTF

v_call: TRBV27
j_call: TRBJ2-1
d_call: -
clone_size: -
cdr3_nt: TGTGCCAGCAGTTTGGCAGGGGAGGGCAATGAGCAGTTCTTC
cdr3_aa: CASSLAGEGNEQFF

v_call: TRBV25-1
j_call: TRBJ2-7
d_call: -
clone_size: -
cdr3_nt: TGTGCCACCACCGGGGGCTACGAGCAGTACTTC
cdr3_aa: CATTGGYEQYF

v_call: TRBV4-2
j_call: TRBJ1-4
d_call: -
clone_size: -
cdr3_nt: TGTGCCAGCAGCCAAGGTCGGCCTCGCGGGGAAAAACTGTTTTTT
cdr3_aa: CASSQGRPRGEKLFF

v_call: TRBV2
j_call: TRBJ1-3
d_call: -
clone_size: few
cdr3_nt: TGTGCCAGCAGTGGGCAGTACTCTGGAAACACCATATATTTT
cdr3_aa: CASSGQYSGNTIYF

v_call: TRBV11-3
j_call: TRBJ2-6
d_call: -
clone_size: -
cdr3_nt: TGTGCCAGCAGCTTGGGGAGCTCTGGGGCCAACGTCCTGACTTTC
cdr3_aa: CASSLGSSGANVLTF

v_call: TRBV7-3
j_call: TRBJ2-3
d_call: TRBD2
clone_size: -
cdr3_nt: TGTGCCAGCAGCTCCCCGACTAGCGGGGGGGAAGGTACAGATACGCAGTATTTT
cdr3_aa: CASSSPTSGGEGTDTQYF

v_call: TRBV11-2
j_call: TRBJ2-7
d_call: -
clone_size: few
cdr3_nt: TGTGCCACCCGGACGGGACACTCCTACGAGCAGTACTTC
cdr3_aa: CATRTGHSYEQYF

v_call: TRBV4-2
j_call: TRBJ2-7
d_call: -
clone_size: -
cdr3_nt: TGTGCCAGCAGCCGCAAAGGGAGGACAGGCCCGGTTTCGGTCTACGAGCAGTACTTC
cdr3_aa: CASSRKGRTGPVSVYEQYF

v_call: TRBV28
j_call: TRBJ2-7
d_call: TRBD1
clone_size: -
cdr3_nt: TGTGCCAGCAGTTTAGGACAGGCCCCCTACGAGCAGTACTTC
cdr3_aa: CASSLGQAPYEQYF

v_call: TRBV7-9
j_call: TRBJ2-6
d_call: -
clone_size: -
cdr3_nt: TGTGCCAGCAGCTTAAGAGGGTCTGGGGCCAACGTCCTGACTTTC
cdr3_aa: CASSLRGSGANVLTF

v_call: TRBV28
j_call: TRBJ2-7
d_call: TRBD1
clone_size: -
cdr3_nt: TGTGCCAGCAGTCCATTATACAGGGGGCCCCGAACCTACGAGCAGTACTTC
cdr3_aa: CASSPLYRGPRTYEQYF

v_call: TRBV7-9
j_call: TRBJ1-1
d_call: TRBD1
clone_size: -
cdr3_nt: TGTGCCAGCAGCACCGGACAGGGGTTTTTGGACACTGAAGCTTTCTTT
cdr3_aa: CASSTGQGFLDTEAFF

v_call: TRBV6-4
j_call: TRBJ2-1
d_call: TRBD1
clone_size: -
cdr3_nt: TGTGCCAGCAGCCTTGAGACAGGGGGCTACAATGAGCAGTTCTTC
cdr3_aa: CASSLETGGYNEQFF

v_call: TRBV6-5
j_call: TRBJ2-1
d_call: TRBD1
clone_size: -
cdr3_nt: TGTGCCAGCAGTCATACAGGGGAAACCTACAATGAGCAGTTCTTC
cdr3_aa: CASSHTGETYNEQFF

v_call: TRBV9
j_call: TRBJ2-7
d_call: TRBD1
clone_size: -
cdr3_nt: TGTGCCAGCAGCTTAGGACAGGGGGCCTACGAGCAGTACTTC
cdr3_aa: CASSLGQGAYEQYF

v_call: TRBV19
j_call: TRBJ1-5
d_call: -
clone_size: -
cdr3_nt: TGTGCCAGTACCATAGGAGGGTTTCAGCCCCAGCATTTT
cdr3_aa: CASTIGGFQPQHF

v_call: TRBV6-5
j_call: TRBJ1-5
d_call: TRBD1
clone_size: -
cdr3_nt: TGTGCCAGCAGTTACTCGACACAGGGGAACGAGCCCCAGCATTTT
cdr3_aa: CASSYSTQGNEPQHF

v_call: TRBV5-6
j_call: TRBJ2-1
d_call: -
clone_size: -
cdr3_nt: TGTGCCAGCAGCTTACACAGGGACCATGAGCAGTTCTTC
cdr3_aa: CASSLHRDHEQFF

v_call: TRBV18
j_call: TRBJ1-1
d_call: -
clone_size: -
cdr3_nt: TGTGCCAGCTCACCAGTGGGCAGGAACACTGAAGCTTTCTTT
cdr3_aa: CASSPVGRNTEAFF

v_call: TRBV7-8
j_call: TRBJ2-1
d_call: -
clone_size: -
cdr3_nt: TGTGCCAGCAGCTTAGCCGGCAGGCTGTCCAATGAGCAGTTCTTC
cdr3_aa: CASSLAGRLSNEQFF

v_call: TRBV2
j_call: TRBJ2-5
d_call: -
clone_size: -
cdr3_nt: TGTGCCAGCAGTGGGCCCGGGCAGTACTTC
cdr3_aa: CASSGPGQYF

v_call: TRBV29-1
j_call: TRBJ1-1
d_call: -
clone_size: -
cdr3_nt: TGCAGCGTTGACGGGGGAACAACTGAAGCTTTCTTT
cdr3_aa: CSVDGGTTEAFF

v_call: TRBV25-1
j_call: TRBJ1-4
d_call: -
clone_size: once
cdr3_nt: TGTGCCAGCAGTGCGGGGTTTAATGAAAAACTGTTTTTT
cdr3_aa: CASSAGFNEKLFF

v_call: TRBV18
j_call: TRBJ2-7
d_call: TRBD2
clone_size: -
cdr3_nt: TGTGCCAGCTCACCACCGAATAGCGGGGGCCGCTACGAGCAGTACTTC
cdr3_aa: CASSPPNSGGRYEQYF